This TCR beta chain derives from a study of shared clonotypes between healthy human individuals. TCRdb's copy holds only in-frame clones and misses some; the assay was immunoSEQ multiplex PCR. The sample yields hundreds of thousands of clones, roughly 95% seen once. Naivety among CD8 cells was defined by CD45RO negativity and positive CCR7 selection, thereby excluding terminally differentiated effector memory CD45RA+ cells. Per germline, CDR1 PRHDT and CDR2 FYEKMQ (reference sequence). This CDR3 is built from 17 residues. The V and J ends lost 0 bases and 2 bases respectively, with 17 bases between them.

The sample comprised naive CD8+ T cells sorted from blood. This TCR was recovered from a woman aged 25 to 39 in good health. The chain combines TRBV13 with TRBJ2-7; D remains ambiguous. The CDR3 coding sequence is TGTGCCAGCAGCTTAGGTGCCATTGGACGGTCTGCCTACGAGCAGTACTTC. It translates to CASSLGAIGRSAYEQYF.